This TCR beta chain originates from a study of T cell repertoires in ileal Crohn's disease. Study in general: Approximately 35% were active smokers at surgery; median disease duration was almost 8 years.

In germline, CDR1 is SEHNR, CDR2 FQNEAQ (reference sequence). This CDR3 region has 14 residues. V lost 0 bases and J lost 4, with 9 bases in between. The sample's time point: neoterminal ileum biopsy at postoperative endoscopy, about 6 months after surgery. Using immunoSEQ multiplex PCR, the repertoire was profiled, and TCRdb retains in-frame clones only, with some absent. The sample yields 15,000 to 20,000 clones, approximately 72% seen once. This receptor was obtained from an adult with Crohn's disease. Source material: ileal tissue. The rearrangement joins TRBV7-9 to TRBJ1-2; D not resolved. CDR3 bases: TGTGCCAGCAGCTTAGCCCCCCGAGTCTATGGCTACACCTTC. It encodes CASSLAPRVYGYTF.